These T cell receptor beta chains were read from a single sample in a study of CD8 T cells in Susac syndrome. TCRdb called the immunoSEQ multiplex PCR reads again in MiXCR, with one record for every CDR3 protein. The sample holds roughly 80,000 distinct CDR3 sequences; 90% to 95% are singletons and the top ten take roughly 0.27%. Sequencing was done on a sample of CD8+ T cells from PBMCs. Source of these receptors: a human donor in good health. Both conserved end residues are trimmed from each CDR3.

cdr3_aa: ASRGPGTERLRETQY; j_call: TRBJ2-5; cdr3_length: 15; v_call: TRBV28
cdr3_aa: ASSLGSLGGYT; j_call: TRBJ1-2; cdr3_length: 11; v_call: TRBV6-5
cdr3_aa: ASSPSVADYGYT; j_call: TRBJ1-2; cdr3_length: 12; v_call: TRBV7-8
cdr3_aa: ASSTPEEVADTQY; j_call: TRBJ2-3; cdr3_length: 13; v_call: TRBV9
cdr3_aa: ASSQEARGNTEAF; j_call: TRBJ1-1; cdr3_length: 13; v_call: TRBV4-1
cdr3_aa: ASGLAYEGTNYGYT; j_call: TRBJ1-2; cdr3_length: 14; v_call: TRBV12-5
cdr3_aa: AISEWAGGAGANVLT; j_call: TRBJ2-6; cdr3_length: 15; v_call: TRBV10-3
cdr3_aa: ASSRGSGREY; j_call: TRBJ2-4; cdr3_length: 10; v_call: TRBV4-1
cdr3_aa: ASSSGFVSYEQY; j_call: TRBJ2-7; cdr3_length: 12; v_call: TRBV27
cdr3_aa: SDDRDFATEAF; j_call: TRBJ1-1; cdr3_length: 11; v_call: TRBV29-1
cdr3_aa: ASSLAGHVDTQY; j_call: TRBJ2-3; cdr3_length: 12; v_call: TRBV5-6
cdr3_aa: SVDGTVASTDTQY; j_call: TRBJ2-3; cdr3_length: 13; v_call: TRBV29-1
cdr3_aa: ASSQEGGSNQPQH; j_call: TRBJ1-5; cdr3_length: 13; v_call: TRBV3-1
cdr3_aa: SVKWGNEQF; j_call: TRBJ2-1; cdr3_length: 9; v_call: TRBV29-1
cdr3_aa: ASREGRGGYT; j_call: TRBJ1-2; cdr3_length: 10; v_call: TRBV9
cdr3_aa: ASSSEEDYYTEAF; j_call: TRBJ1-1; cdr3_length: 13; v_call: TRBV7-9
cdr3_aa: SARGVGYEQY; j_call: TRBJ2-7; cdr3_length: 10; v_call: TRBV20-1
cdr3_aa: AIGGADTEAF; j_call: TRBJ1-1; cdr3_length: 10; v_call: TRBV10-3
cdr3_aa: ASSQVLSGKDQPQH; j_call: TRBJ1-5; cdr3_length: 14; v_call: TRBV4-2
cdr3_aa: ASLSWPQETQY; j_call: TRBJ2-5; cdr3_length: 11; v_call: TRBV5-6
cdr3_aa: ASSSGPLGAF; j_call: TRBJ1-1; cdr3_length: 10; v_call: TRBV9
cdr3_aa: ASSENFYEQY; j_call: TRBJ2-7; cdr3_length: 10; v_call: TRBV10-1
cdr3_aa: ASSQGTGGTDTQY; j_call: TRBJ2-3; cdr3_length: 13; v_call: TRBV4-2
cdr3_aa: ASSIIRTGGRTEAF; j_call: TRBJ1-1; cdr3_length: 14; v_call: TRBV28
cdr3_aa: ATSDLHIEGIPDTQY; j_call: TRBJ2-3; cdr3_length: 15; v_call: TRBV24-1
cdr3_aa: ASSIRTGTEAF; j_call: TRBJ1-1; cdr3_length: 11; v_call: TRBV7-9
cdr3_aa: ASRWTGYSNQPQH; j_call: TRBJ1-5; cdr3_length: 13; v_call: TRBV19
cdr3_aa: ASSLWQGNQPQH; j_call: TRBJ1-5; cdr3_length: 12; v_call: TRBV5-4
cdr3_aa: ASSDVAAEAF; j_call: TRBJ1-1; cdr3_length: 10; v_call: TRBV5-1
cdr3_aa: ASSQGIAGNYGYT; j_call: TRBJ1-2; cdr3_length: 13; v_call: TRBV4-3
cdr3_aa: SVAGGGSTDTQY; j_call: TRBJ2-3; cdr3_length: 12; v_call: TRBV29-1
cdr3_aa: ASSLREAVRNEQF; j_call: TRBJ2-1; cdr3_length: 13; v_call: TRBV7-9
cdr3_aa: ASSLATQGSETQY; j_call: TRBJ2-5; cdr3_length: 13; v_call: TRBV7-2
cdr3_aa: ASSGRGDVQF; j_call: TRBJ2-1; cdr3_length: 10; v_call: TRBV9
cdr3_aa: ASSIGLYNEQF; j_call: TRBJ2-1; cdr3_length: 11; v_call: TRBV14
cdr3_aa: ASSVYRENEQF; j_call: TRBJ2-1; cdr3_length: 11; v_call: TRBV9
cdr3_aa: ASRRGRDTGELF; j_call: TRBJ2-2; cdr3_length: 12; v_call: TRBV6-5
cdr3_aa: ASSQDGENEQTEAF; j_call: TRBJ1-1; cdr3_length: 14; v_call: TRBV4-3
cdr3_aa: ASSEPGGYNEQF; j_call: TRBJ2-1; cdr3_length: 12; v_call: TRBV2
cdr3_aa: ASSSLTVSYNEQF; j_call: TRBJ2-1; cdr3_length: 13; v_call: TRBV6-2/TRBV6-3
cdr3_aa: ASSPPGALEAF; j_call: TRBJ1-1; cdr3_length: 11; v_call: TRBV6-2/TRBV6-3
cdr3_aa: SARGQLTRGPYNEQF; j_call: TRBJ2-1; cdr3_length: 15; v_call: TRBV20-1
cdr3_aa: ASSFSGGDQETQY; j_call: TRBJ2-5; cdr3_length: 13; v_call: TRBV4-3
cdr3_aa: ASSPLTGRTDTQY; j_call: TRBJ2-3; cdr3_length: 13; v_call: TRBV28
cdr3_aa: ASRTEYGNQPQH; j_call: TRBJ1-5; cdr3_length: 12; v_call: TRBV6-2/TRBV6-3
cdr3_aa: ASSYRQGYTIY; j_call: TRBJ1-3; cdr3_length: 11; v_call: TRBV6-6
cdr3_aa: SARPRGEGEQF; j_call: TRBJ2-1; cdr3_length: 11; v_call: TRBV20-1
cdr3_aa: ASLGGMVYEQY; j_call: TRBJ2-7; cdr3_length: 11; v_call: TRBV2
cdr3_aa: ASSLGGLGMF; j_call: TRBJ2-1; cdr3_length: 10; v_call: TRBV11-2
cdr3_aa: ASSGRIYGNYGYT; j_call: TRBJ1-2; cdr3_length: 13; v_call: TRBV7-9
cdr3_aa: SARGDRDYEQY; j_call: TRBJ2-7; cdr3_length: 11; v_call: TRBV20-1
cdr3_aa: ASSEFLRGRGTEAF; j_call: TRBJ1-1; cdr3_length: 14; v_call: TRBV25-1
cdr3_aa: SATSGKQY; j_call: TRBJ2-7; cdr3_length: 8; v_call: TRBV20-1
cdr3_aa: ASSGSTGSTHEQY; j_call: TRBJ2-7; cdr3_length: 13; v_call: TRBV7-9
cdr3_aa: ASSLTYTNNEQF; j_call: TRBJ2-1; cdr3_length: 12; v_call: TRBV7-3
cdr3_aa: ASSFGTDNEQF; j_call: TRBJ2-1; cdr3_length: 11; v_call: TRBV12-3/TRBV12-4